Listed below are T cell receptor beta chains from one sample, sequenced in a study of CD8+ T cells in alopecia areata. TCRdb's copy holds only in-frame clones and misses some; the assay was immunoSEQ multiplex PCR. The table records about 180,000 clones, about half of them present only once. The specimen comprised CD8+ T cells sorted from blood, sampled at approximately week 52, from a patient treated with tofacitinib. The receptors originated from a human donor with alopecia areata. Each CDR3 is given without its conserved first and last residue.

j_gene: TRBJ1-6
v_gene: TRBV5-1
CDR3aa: ASSSQVRDFPLFGSPLH

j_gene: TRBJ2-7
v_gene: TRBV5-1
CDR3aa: ASSVPGPQDAPYEQY

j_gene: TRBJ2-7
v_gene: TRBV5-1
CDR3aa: ASSLAVSGIYEQY

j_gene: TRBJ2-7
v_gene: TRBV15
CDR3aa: ATSRDLGDPDEQY

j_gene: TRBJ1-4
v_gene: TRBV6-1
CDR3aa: ASSEIVTQSSTNEKLF

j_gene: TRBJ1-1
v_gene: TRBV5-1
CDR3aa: ASSFTVNTEAF

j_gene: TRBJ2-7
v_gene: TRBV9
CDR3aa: ASSDDKNEQY

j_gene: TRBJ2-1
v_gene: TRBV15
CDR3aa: ATRGRDEQF

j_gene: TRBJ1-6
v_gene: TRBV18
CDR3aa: ASSLKSTGDGSPLH

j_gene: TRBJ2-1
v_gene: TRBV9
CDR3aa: ASSVDGRNNEQF

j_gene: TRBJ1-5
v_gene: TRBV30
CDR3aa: AWGTDSNQPQH

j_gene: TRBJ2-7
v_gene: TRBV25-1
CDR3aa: ASSEYGGSPGHEQY

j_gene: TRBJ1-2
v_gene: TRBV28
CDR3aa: ASSLPGTVNYGYT

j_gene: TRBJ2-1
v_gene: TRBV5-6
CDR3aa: ASSLQGPYNEQF

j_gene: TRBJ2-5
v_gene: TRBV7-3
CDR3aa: ASSQATETQY

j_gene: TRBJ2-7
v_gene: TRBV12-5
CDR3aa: ASGLVPGRTYEQY

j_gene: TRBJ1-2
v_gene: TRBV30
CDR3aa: AWGLWGKDGYT